This is a list of T cell receptor beta chains from one sample in a study of vaccination effects on CD4 cells after COVID-19. No antigen has been assigned to these receptors. Sequencing was performed with immunoSEQ multiplex PCR; in TCRdb, only in-frame clones are kept and a portion is missing. The sample holds approximately 26,000 clones, approximately 80% seen once. The sequencing here drew on CD4+ T cells from PBMCs cultured with HCoV-NL63 spike peptides, taken before COVID-19 vaccination. These receptors all stem from a human donor who had a prior SARS-CoV-2 infection. Both conserved end residues are part of each CDR3. Each record gives: D gene, J gene, V gene, clone size, CDR3 DNA, CDR3 protein. The D gene is left open where the match is weak. Expanded clones are given a class, and other clones once, few, many or no size at all.

D gene: TRBD2
J gene: TRBJ2-1
V gene: TRBV9
clone size: -
CDR3 DNA: TGTGCCAGCAGCAGAGATGGCGGGGGGTACAATGAGCAGTTCTTC
CDR3 protein: CASSRDGGGYNEQFF

D gene: -
J gene: TRBJ2-7
V gene: TRBV21-1
clone size: few
CDR3 DNA: TGTGCCAGCAGCACCCGGGACGTATCCGTCTTAGAGCAGTACTTC
CDR3 protein: CASSTRDVSVLEQYF

D gene: TRBD1
J gene: TRBJ1-2
V gene: TRBV15
clone size: once
CDR3 DNA: TGTGCCACCAGCAGAGGCCTGGGACAGGGGGTCCTCTATGGCTACACCTTC
CDR3 protein: CATSRGLGQGVLYGYTF

D gene: TRBD1
J gene: TRBJ1-2
V gene: TRBV27
clone size: once
CDR3 DNA: TGTGCCAGCAGTCCGATCGACAGGGTCGATGGCTACACCTTC
CDR3 protein: CASSPIDRVDGYTF

D gene: -
J gene: TRBJ1-3
V gene: TRBV3-1/TRBV3-2
clone size: -
CDR3 DNA: TGTGCCAGCAGCCAAGACTCCACTCCGGGAAACACCATATATTTT
CDR3 protein: CASSQDSTPGNTIYF

D gene: -
J gene: TRBJ2-3
V gene: TRBV27
clone size: -
CDR3 DNA: TGTGCCAGCAGTTTATCTTTAGCGTTAGGGGGAACAGATACGCAGTATTTT
CDR3 protein: CASSLSLALGGTDTQYF

D gene: TRBD1
J gene: TRBJ1-5
V gene: TRBV27
clone size: -
CDR3 DNA: TGTGCCAGCAGACCCAGGGGGCAGGTGGGCTATCAGCCCCAGCATTTT
CDR3 protein: CASRPRGQVGYQPQHF

D gene: -
J gene: TRBJ2-2
V gene: TRBV2
clone size: -
CDR3 DNA: TGTGCCAGCCGAGGGCGCAGGGACACCGGGGAGCTGTTTTTT
CDR3 protein: CASRGRRDTGELFF

D gene: -
J gene: TRBJ2-3
V gene: TRBV7-9
clone size: -
CDR3 DNA: TGTGCCAGCAGCTCTCGGCGCGGCGGGACCCCGGATGGCACAGATACGCAGTATTTT
CDR3 protein: CASSSRRGGTPDGTDTQYF

D gene: TRBD2
J gene: TRBJ2-2
V gene: TRBV25-1
clone size: few
CDR3 DNA: TGTGCCAGCAGTGAACCCGGGAGGGCCAACACCGGGGAGCTGTTTTTT
CDR3 protein: CASSEPGRANTGELFF

D gene: TRBD2
J gene: TRBJ2-1
V gene: TRBV19
clone size: -
CDR3 DNA: TGTGCCGGCAGGATCGGGACTAGCTACAATGAGCAGTTCTTC
CDR3 protein: CAGRIGTSYNEQFF